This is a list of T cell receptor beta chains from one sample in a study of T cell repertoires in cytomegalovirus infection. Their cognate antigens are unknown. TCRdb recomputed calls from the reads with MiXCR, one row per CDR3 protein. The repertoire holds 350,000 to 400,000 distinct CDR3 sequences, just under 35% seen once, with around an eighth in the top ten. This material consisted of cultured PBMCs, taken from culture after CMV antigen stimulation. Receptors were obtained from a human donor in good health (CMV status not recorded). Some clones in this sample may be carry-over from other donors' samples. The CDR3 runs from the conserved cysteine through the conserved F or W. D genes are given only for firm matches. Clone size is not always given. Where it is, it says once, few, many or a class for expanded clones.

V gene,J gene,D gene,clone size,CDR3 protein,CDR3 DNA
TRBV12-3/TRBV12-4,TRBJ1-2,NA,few,CASSWFVAALHLNYGYTF,TGTGCCAGCAGTTGGTTCGTTGCAGCTCTCCACCTTAACTATGGCTACACCTTC
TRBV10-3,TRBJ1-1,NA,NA,CAIRAGQDTEAFF,TGTGCCATCAGGGCAGGCCAGGACACTGAAGCTTTCTTT
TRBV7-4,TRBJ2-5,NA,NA,CASSQPRVGQETQYF,TGTGCCAGCAGCCAACCCAGGGTTGGCCAAGAGACCCAGTACTTC
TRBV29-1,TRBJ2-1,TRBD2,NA,CSVDNGGVWMDEQFF,TGCAGCGTTGACAACGGGGGGGTTTGGATGGATGAGCAGTTCTTC
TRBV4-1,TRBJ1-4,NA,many,CASSQTPANEKLFF,TGCGCCAGCAGCCAGACTCCCGCTAATGAAAAACTGTTTTTT
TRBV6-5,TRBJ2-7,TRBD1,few,CASMGTGPFREQYF,TGTGCCAGCATGGGGACAGGGCCCTTCCGGGAGCAGTACTTC
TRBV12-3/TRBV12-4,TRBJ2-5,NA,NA,CASRSNAGAGETQYF,TGTGCCAGCAGATCTAACGCTGGGGCGGGAGAGACCCAGTACTTC
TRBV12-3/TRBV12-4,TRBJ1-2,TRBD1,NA,CASRGGQAYGYTF,TGTGCCAGCCGTGGTGGACAGGCCTATGGCTACACCTTC
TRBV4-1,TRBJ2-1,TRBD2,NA,CASSQPITGTKTDEQFF,TGCGCCAGCAGCCAACCGATAACCGGGACTAAAACGGATGAGCAGTTCTTC
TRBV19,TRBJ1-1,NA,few,CASNRRGAMNTEAFF,TGTGCCAGTAACCGTCGGGGGGCGATGAACACTGAAGCTTTCTTT
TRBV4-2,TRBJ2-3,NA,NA,CASSQGLGPDTQYF,TGTGCCAGCAGCCAAGGACTAGGACCGGATACGCAGTATTTT
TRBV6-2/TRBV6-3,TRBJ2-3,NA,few,CASSYWAESTDTQYF,TGTGCCAGCAGTTACTGGGCAGAAAGCACAGATACGCAGTATTTT
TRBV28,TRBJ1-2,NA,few,CASSPRGGFYGYTF,TGTGCCAGCAGCCCGAGAGGGGGTTTCTATGGCTACACCTTC
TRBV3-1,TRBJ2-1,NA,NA,CASSRSSAYNEQFF,TGTGCCAGCAGCCGTTCTAGCGCCTACAATGAGCAGTTCTTC
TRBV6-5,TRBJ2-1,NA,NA,CASSYSVAVYNEQFF,TGTGCCAGCAGTTACTCAGTAGCGGTCTACAATGAGCAGTTCTTC
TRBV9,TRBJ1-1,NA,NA,CASSVVGITNTEAFF,TGTGCCAGCAGCGTAGTGGGGATAACTAACACTGAAGCTTTCTTT
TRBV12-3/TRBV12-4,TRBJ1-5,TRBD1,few,CASSPAGGGNQPQHF,TGTGCCAGCAGCCCCGCAGGGGGCGGCAATCAGCCCCAGCATTTT
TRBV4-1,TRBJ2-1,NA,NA,CASSQDRGTYNEQFF,TGCGCCAGCAGCCAAGATAGGGGGACCTACAATGAGCAGTTCTTC
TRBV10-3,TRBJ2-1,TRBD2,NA,CAISEAEASGIWLF,TGTGCCATCAGTGAGGCCGAGGCTAGCGGGATTTGGCTCTTC
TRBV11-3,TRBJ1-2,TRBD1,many,CASSLGDRGGYTF,TGTGCCAGCAGCTTAGGGGACAGGGGCGGCTACACCTTC
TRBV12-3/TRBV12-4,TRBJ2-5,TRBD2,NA,CASSFWTSGEETQYF,TGTGCCAGCAGTTTCTGGACTAGCGGGGAAGAGACCCAGTACTTC
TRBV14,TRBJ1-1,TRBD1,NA,CASSQNRGWGTEAFF,TGTGCCAGCAGCCAGAACAGGGGCTGGGGCACTGAAGCTTTCTTT
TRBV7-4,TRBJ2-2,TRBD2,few,CASSRRAVTSGRGKEELFF,TGTGCCAGCTCTCGTCGTGCGGTGACTAGCGGGAGAGGAAAGGAGGAGCTGTTTTTT
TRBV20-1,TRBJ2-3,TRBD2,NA,CSGGREPTDTQYF,TGCAGTGGCGGGAGGGAGCCCACAGATACGCAGTATTTT
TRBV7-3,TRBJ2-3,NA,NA,CASSLIGPDTQYF,TGTGCCAGCAGCTTAATAGGGCCAGATACGCAGTATTTT
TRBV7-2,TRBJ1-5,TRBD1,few,CASGQARGQPQHF,TGTGCCAGCGGACAGGCTCGGGGTCAGCCCCAGCATTTT
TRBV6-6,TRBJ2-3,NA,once,CASSFPGIPDTQYF,TGTGCCAGCAGTTTCCCTGGGATTCCAGATACGCAGTATTTT
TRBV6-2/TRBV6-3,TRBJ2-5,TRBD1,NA,CASRTYDRVEETQYF,TGTGCCAGCAGGACCTACGACAGGGTGGAAGAGACCCAGTACTTC
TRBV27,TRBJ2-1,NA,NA,CASSPPQVYNEQFF,TGTGCCAGCAGTCCGCCACAGGTTTACAATGAGCAGTTCTTC
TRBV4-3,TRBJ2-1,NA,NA,CASSQVEGAEQFF,TGCGCCAGCAGCCAAGTTGAAGGCGCTGAGCAGTTCTTC
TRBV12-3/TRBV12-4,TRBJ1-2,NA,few,CASSPGGVSYTF,TGTGCCAGCAGCCCCGGTGGGGTCTCCTACACCTTC
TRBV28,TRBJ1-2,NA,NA,CASRISGAYGYTF,TGTGCCAGCAGAATATCCGGGGCTTATGGCTACACCTTC
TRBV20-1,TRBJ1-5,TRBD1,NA,CSASGTGLWSNQPQHF,TGCAGTGCTAGTGGGACAGGGCTTTGGAGCAATCAGCCCCAGCATTTT
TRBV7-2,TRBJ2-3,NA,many,CASSLRRSTDTQYF,TGTGCCAGCAGCTTGAGGCGGTCCACAGATACGCAGTATTTT
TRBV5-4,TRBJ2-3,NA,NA,CASSPLIGTDTQYF,TGTGCCAGCAGTCCCCTTATTGGCACAGATACGCAGTATTTT
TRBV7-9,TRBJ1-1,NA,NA,CASSLAGGAGTEAFF,TGTGCCAGCAGCTTAGCGGGGGGCGCAGGCACTGAAGCTTTCTTT
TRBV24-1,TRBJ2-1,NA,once,CATSGDFSYNEQFF,TGTGCCACCAGTGGTGACTTCTCCTACAATGAGCAGTTCTTC
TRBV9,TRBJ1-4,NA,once,CASAGEKLFF,TGTGCCAGCGCGGGCGAAAAACTGTTTTTT
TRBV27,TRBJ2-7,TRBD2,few,CASSTPRGGSGRAPYEQYF,TGTGCCAGCAGTACCCCTCGTGGGGGTAGCGGGAGGGCCCCCTACGAGCAGTACTTC
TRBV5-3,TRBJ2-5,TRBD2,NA,CASSFGGSKETQYF,TGTGCCAGCAGCTTTGGCGGGAGTAAGGAGACCCAGTACTTC
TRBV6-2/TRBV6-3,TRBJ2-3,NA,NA,CASSKTPSEYTDTQYF,TGTGCCAGCAGCAAGACCCCCAGCGAGTACACAGATACGCAGTATTTT
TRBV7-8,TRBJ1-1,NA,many,CASSFSSGPRGTEAFF,TGTGCCAGCAGCTTCTCAAGTGGTCCGCGCGGAACTGAAGCTTTCTTT
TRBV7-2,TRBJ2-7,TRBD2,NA,CASSPSGRAHEQYF,TGTGCCAGCAGCCCCAGCGGGAGGGCCCACGAGCAGTACTTC
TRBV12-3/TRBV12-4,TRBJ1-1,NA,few,CASMTQGGTEAFF,TGTGCCAGCATGACTCAGGGTGGGACTGAAGCTTTCTTT
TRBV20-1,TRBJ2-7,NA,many,CSASPAYEQYF,TGCAGTGCTAGTCCTGCCTACGAGCAGTACTTC
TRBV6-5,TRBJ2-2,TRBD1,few,CASSYAGQGTGELFF,TGTGCCAGCAGTTACGCGGGACAGGGAACCGGGGAGCTGTTTTTT
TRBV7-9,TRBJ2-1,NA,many,CASMFPASYNEQFF,TGTGCCAGCATGTTCCCGGCCTCCTACAATGAGCAGTTCTTC
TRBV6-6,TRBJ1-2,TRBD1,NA,CASSYWTGGTRGYTF,TGTGCCAGCAGTTACTGGACAGGGGGAACGCGGGGCTACACCTTC
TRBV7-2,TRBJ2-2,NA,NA,CASSPGVGVAGELFF,TGTGCCAGCAGCCCAGGGGTGGGGGTGGCCGGGGAGCTGTTTTTT
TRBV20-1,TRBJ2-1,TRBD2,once,CSATMLGGRGVDEQFF,TGCAGTGCTACTATGCTGGGCGGGAGGGGGGTCGATGAGCAGTTCTTC
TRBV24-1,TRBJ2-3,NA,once,CATSDAGAETDTQYF,TGTGCCACCAGTGATGCAGGGGCGGAGACAGATACGCAGTATTTT
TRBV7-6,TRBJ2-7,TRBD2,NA,CASSLNPAGVYEQYF,TGTGCCAGCAGCTTAAACCCAGCGGGAGTCTACGAGCAGTACTTC
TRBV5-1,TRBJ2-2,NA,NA,CASSLGGRIGTGELFF,TGCGCCAGCAGCCTTGGTGGACGGATAGGCACCGGGGAGCTGTTTTTT
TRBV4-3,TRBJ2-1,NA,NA,CASSQTRLAPLGEQFF,TGCGCCAGCAGCCAAACCCGGCTAGCACCTCTCGGTGAGCAGTTCTTC